The 4 T cell receptor beta chains in this list originate from one sample, sequenced in a study of long-term antiretroviral therapy in people with HIV. The run of the v3.0 immunoSEQ assay was at survey level. Clones were sequenced by immunoSEQ multiplex PCR, and TCRdb holds only the in-frame ones, with some missing. The data hold about 36,000 clones, with roughly 80% observed a single time. The sample here was unsorted PBMCs, taken 0.6 years after starting antiretroviral therapy. The receptors here all came from a man younger than 35 with HIV.

The gene calls are TRBV6-1 and TRBJ2-7, with 7 bases fitting TRBD2. The CDR3 runs 15 residues. Germline assignment: CDR1 MNHNS and CDR2 SASEGT. The trim removed 4 bases at V and 4 bases at J, leaving 10 bases unmatched. The DNA for the CDR3 is TGTGCCAGCAGTGCCTCCCGCGGGAGTATATACGAGCAGTACTTC. Protein: CASSASRGSIYEQYF.

V usage is TRBV5-4 and J usage is TRBJ2-3, with TRBD2 as a possible D gene (5 bases). V was clipped by 5 bases and J by 4 bases, with 14 bases between them. The CDR3 contains 14 residues. Germline V gene data show CDR1 as SGHNT and CDR2 as YYREEE (reference sequence). The CDR3 sequence: CASSLAYGADTQYF. The CDR3 bases are TGTGCCAGCAGTCTCGCATACGGGGCAGATACGCAGTATTTT.

The rearrangement links TRBV2 to TRBJ1-1; 8 bases match TRBD1. The junction had 3 bases not matched to a gene; V was cut back by 5 bases and J by 7 bases. Germline V gives CDR1 SNHLY, CDR2 FYNNEI. The CDR3 consists of 12 residues. The DNA for the CDR3 is TGTGCCAGCAGTCGGACAGGGTATGAAGCTTTCTTT. Protein product: CASSRTGYEAFF.

The chain recombines TRBV7-2 with TRBJ2-7; 10 nucleotides match TRBD2. The CDR3 spans 15 residues. Germline CDR1 and CDR2: SGHTA and FQGNSA. Unmatched junction bases numbered 11, after V lost 8 bases and J lost 4 bases. The CDR3 here is CASGKIPGLAYEQYF. The CDR3 DNA follows: TGTGCCAGCGGCAAAATTCCGGGACTAGCGTACGAGCAGTACTTC.